Below, 21 T cell receptor beta chains from the same sample are listed, as sequenced in a study of T cell repertoires in cytomegalovirus infection. One entry per CDR3 protein results from TCRdb running MiXCR on the reads. The sample carries almost 550,000 distinct CDR3 sequences, more than 15% recorded once. The sequenced sample consisted of CD8+ T cells from PBMCs. These receptors were collected from a human donor in good health (CMV status not recorded). Some clones in this sample may be carry-over from other donors' samples.

This clonotype was detected ten times or more. The rearrangement uses TRBV7-6 and TRBJ2-7, with TRBD2 matching 9 bases. The CDR3 has 15 amino acids. Germline V gene sequence: CDR1 SGHVS, CDR2 FNYEAQ. V gave up 4 bases and J gave up 2 bases; unmatched junction bases: 6. CDR3 nucleotide sequence: TGTGCCAGCAGCTCAGAGACTAGCGGCACCTACGAGCAGTACTTC. Protein: CASSSETSGTYEQYF.

This clonotype was observed at least ten times. The rearrangement uses TRBV7-9 and TRBJ2-7; D may be TRBD2 (6 bases). The CDR3 totals 13 residues. Trimming removed 5 bases at V and 3 bases at J, with 11 bases between. The germline CDR1 and CDR2 sequences are SEHNR and FQNEAQ (reference sequence). In nucleotides, the CDR3 is TGTGCCAGCAGCCGCGGGACCAACTACGAGCAGTACTTC. This translates into CASSRGTNYEQYF.

This clonotype has more than one count but fewer than ten. J is TRBJ2-1 and V is TRBV28, with a tentative D call TRBD2 (5 bases). Germline loops: CDR1 MDHEN, CDR2 SYDVKM. Trimming took off 3 bases at V and 15 bases at J, with 12 bases between the two ends. The CDR3 is made up of 11 amino acids. The CDR3 DNA follows: TGTGCCAGCAGTTTGGGAACTAGAGGGTTCTTC. It translates to CASSLGTRGFF.

This clonotype was seen ten or more times. V usage is TRBV28 and J usage is TRBJ1-2, with 7 bases that match TRBD1. Germline values: CDR1 MDHEN, CDR2 SYDVKM. The CDR3 contains 14 residues. The J segment lost 4 bases and the V segment lost 7 bases, leaving 9 bases of the junction unmatched. The CDR3 nucleotides are TGTGCCAGCATAGGACGGGACAGACTCTATGGCTACACCTTC. Protein: CASIGRDRLYGYTF.

This chain links TRBV9 with TRBJ1-1; 7 bases agree with TRBD1. In germline, CDR1 is SGDLS, CDR2 YYNGEE. V lost 5 bases and J lost 5; bases outside the gene matches: 12. The CDR3 sequence is 15 residues long. The CDR3 coding sequence is TGTGCCAGCAGTCCCCGCGACAGGGTACAGACTGAAGCTTTCTTT. Its translation: CASSPRDRVQTEAFF.

This clonotype was counted at least ten times. The chain joins TRBV12-3 or TRBV12-4 to TRBJ2-3; TRBD2 agrees at 9 bases. The CDR3 sequence is 16 residues long. The trim removed 6 bases at V and 3 bases at J, leaving 10 bases unmatched. For the CDR3, the DNA is TGTGCCAGCAGGACCTTTAGCGGGAGATCAACAGATACGCAGTATTTT. Its protein product is CASRTFSGRSTDTQYF.

V and J are TRBV5-1 and TRBJ1-3, with 12 bases matching TRBD1. The CDR3 consists of 18 residues. Germline V gene lookup returns CDR1 SGHRS and CDR2 YFSETQ. J gave up 3 bases and V 1 base, and 8 bases lay outside the gene matches. CDR3 sequence: CASSLTTGQGALGNTIYF. CDR3 sequence (DNA): TGCGCCAGCAGCTTGACGACGGGACAGGGGGCTCTTGGAAACACCATATATTTT.

This clonotype has a count of ten or more. The junction and the germline gene differ at one end; a read error may be behind it. This sequence joins TRBV28 and TRBJ2-2, with 8 bases identical to TRBD2. CDR1 is MDHEN, CDR2 SYDVKM, per germline. The CDR3 length is 13 residues. In nucleotides, the CDR3 is TGTGCCAGCAGTTTGATGAGCCGGGGGGGGCTGTTTTTT. Translation: CASSLMSRGGLFF.

This clonotype was detected ten times or more. The chain combines TRBV7-9 with TRBJ2-5; no definite D call. Germline V gene data show CDR1 as SEHNR and CDR2 as FQNEAQ (reference sequence). The CDR3 runs to 15 residues. The germline V and J ends were trimmed by 5 bases and 2 bases, with 15 bases remaining between them. CDR3 loop: CASSPQQRRQETQYF. Here the CDR3 DNA reads TGTGCCAGCAGCCCGCAACAGCGTCGGCAAGAGACCCAGTACTTC.

The chain combines TRBV7-9 with TRBJ2-1; 8 bases align to TRBD2. This CDR3 comprises 16 residues. CDR1 and CDR2 from the germline V gene are SEHNR and FQNEAQ (reference sequence). V dropped 5 bases and J dropped 3; count of bases not matched to a gene: 9. In DNA, the CDR3 is TGTGCCAGCAGCCAGTCGGGCGGGAGGCTCTACAATGAGCAGTTCTTC. Translation: CASSQSGGRLYNEQFF.

The table lists this clonotype with many counts. The rearrangement links TRBV12-3 or TRBV12-4 to TRBJ2-1; 13 nucleotides agree with TRBD2. J gave up 1 base and V 5 bases, and 5 bases lay outside the gene matches. The CDR3 runs to 17 residues. CDR3 nucleotides: TGTGCCAGCAGTACAACTAGCGGGAGGGTTTCCTACAATGAGCAGTTCTTC. This gives the protein CASSTTSGRVSYNEQFF.

This clonotype came up many times. In DNA, the CDR3 is TGTGCCAGCAGCTTGACCAGGGGAGGGAATTCACCCCTCCACTTT. It yields the protein CASSLTRGGNSPLHF. The rearrangement links TRBV11-2 to TRBJ1-6; D is possibly TRBD1 (6 bases). Germline V gene sequence: CDR1 SGHAT, CDR2 FQNNGV. This CDR3 region has 15 residues. With 3 bases removed from V and 7 bases from J, the gap between germline ends came to 13 bases.

In its sample, this clonotype was seen a few times. V is TRBV10-2 and J is TRBJ2-7; either TRBD1 or TRBD2 may fit D (5 bases each). Germline V lookup: CDR1 WSHSY, CDR2 SAAADI. The CDR3 length is 14 residues. Trimming removed 4 bases from V and 7 bases from J, with 17 bases in between. The CDR3 DNA follows: TGCGCCAGCAGTGGAGGGACGTCGGCTGTAGAGCAGTACTTC. Translation gives CASSGGTSAVEQYF.

V and J are TRBV28 and TRBJ2-6, with D perhaps matching TRBD1 (6 bases). The V gene's germline CDR1 is MDHEN and CDR2 SYDVKM. Deletions cut 4 bases from V and 0 bases from J, with 16 bases between. This CDR3 spans 18 amino acids. The CDR3 spells CASSSQGEALSGANVLTF. In DNA form, the CDR3 reads TGTGCCAGCAGTTCACAGGGTGAGGCCCTCTCTGGGGCCAACGTCCTGACTTTC.

This chain uses TRBV27 with TRBJ2-7, with D possibly being TRBD1 or TRBD2 (5 bases each). The CDR3 extends over 16 amino acids. Germline CDR1 and CDR2: MNHEY and SMNVEV (reference sequence). The V gene lost 7 bases and the J gene lost 0 bases, with 19 bases spanning the gap. The CDR3 loop reads CASKQTGLKPSYEQYF. Written as DNA, the CDR3 is TGTGCCAGCAAGCAAACGGGGCTGAAACCCTCCTACGAGCAGTACTTC.

This clonotype has a handful of counts. V gene TRBV5-1 combines with J gene TRBJ2-1; 8 bases line up with TRBD2. With 0 bases clipped from V and 4 bases from J, the junction kept 6 bases outside the gene matches. Germline V lookup: CDR1 SGHRS, CDR2 YFSETQ. The CDR3 loop spans 16 amino acids. The CDR3 DNA sequence: TGCGCCAGCAGCTTGGTTATAAGCGGGGGATACAATGAGCAGTTCTTC. Its translation is CASSLVISGGYNEQFF.

The rearrangement links TRBV15 to TRBJ1-2, with D perhaps TRBD1 (5 bases). V lost 5 bases, J lost 4 bases, and 17 bases lay in between. The CDR3 is 15 amino acids. Per germline, CDR1 LNHNV and CDR2 YYDKDF (reference sequence). The CDR3 protein is CATSGSEGPGYGYTF. CDR3 coding DNA: TGTGCCACCAGCGGATCCGAGGGGCCAGGCTATGGCTACACCTTC.

About this clonotype itself: This may be a read error, as it is one base from a much larger clone. V gene TRBV7-6 combines with J gene TRBJ1-2; D is uncertain. The germline V and J ends were trimmed by 2 bases and 3 bases, with 10 bases remaining between them. The CDR3 is made up of 14 amino acids. Germline CDR1 reads SGHVS; CDR2 reads FNYEAQ. The CDR3 nucleotides read TGTGCCAGCAGCTTAACGGGCATCTACTATGGCTACACCTTC. Protein product: CASSLTGIYYGYTF.

This clonotype was observed many times. The chain uses TRBV11-2 and TRBJ2-1, with D perhaps matching TRBD1 or TRBD2 (5 bases each). This CDR3 is built from 17 residues. CDR1 SGHAT and CDR2 FQNNGV come from the germline V gene. V was pared by 4 bases and J by 4 bases, with 20 bases between. The CDR3 is CASSSNWDREPYNEQFF. For the CDR3, the DNA is TGTGCCAGCAGCTCAAACTGGGACCGGGAACCGTACAATGAGCAGTTCTTC.

Many counts were recorded for this clonotype. The genes are TRBV7-6 and TRBJ1-5; D is unclear. The V end was cut by 4 bases, the J end by 0 bases, with 4 bases between. The CDR3 is made up of 13 amino acids. Germline V gives CDR1 SGHVS, CDR2 FNYEAQ. DNA for the CDR3: TGTGCCAGCAGCTACCGTAGCAATCAGCCCCAGCATTTT. It codes for CASSYRSNQPQHF.

This clonotype has ten or more counts. The rearrangement links TRBV7-3 to TRBJ1-1, with D possibly TRBD1 on 6 matching bases. From germline, CDR1 is SGHTA and CDR2 FQGTGA. V was cut by 2 bases and J by 11 bases, with 15 bases left in between. The CDR3 is made up of 13 amino acids. The CDR3 sequence is CASSLVRGREAFF. CDR3 nucleotide sequence: TGTGCCAGCAGCTTAGTTAGGGGGAGAGAGGCTTTCTTT.